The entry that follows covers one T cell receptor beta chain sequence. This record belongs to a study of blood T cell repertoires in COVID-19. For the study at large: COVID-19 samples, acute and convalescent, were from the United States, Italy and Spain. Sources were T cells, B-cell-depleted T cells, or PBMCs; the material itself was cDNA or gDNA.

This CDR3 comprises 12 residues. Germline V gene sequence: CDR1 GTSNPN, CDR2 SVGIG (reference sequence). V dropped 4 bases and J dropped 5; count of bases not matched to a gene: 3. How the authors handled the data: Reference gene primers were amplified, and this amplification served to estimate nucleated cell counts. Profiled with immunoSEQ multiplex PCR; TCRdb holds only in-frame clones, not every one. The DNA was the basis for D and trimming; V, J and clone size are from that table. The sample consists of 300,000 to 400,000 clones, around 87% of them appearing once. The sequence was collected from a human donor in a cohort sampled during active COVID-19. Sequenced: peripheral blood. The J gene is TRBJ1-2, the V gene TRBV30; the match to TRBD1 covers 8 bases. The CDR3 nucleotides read TGTGCCTGGATGGACAGGGAGTATGGCTACACCTTC. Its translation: CAWMDREYGYTF.